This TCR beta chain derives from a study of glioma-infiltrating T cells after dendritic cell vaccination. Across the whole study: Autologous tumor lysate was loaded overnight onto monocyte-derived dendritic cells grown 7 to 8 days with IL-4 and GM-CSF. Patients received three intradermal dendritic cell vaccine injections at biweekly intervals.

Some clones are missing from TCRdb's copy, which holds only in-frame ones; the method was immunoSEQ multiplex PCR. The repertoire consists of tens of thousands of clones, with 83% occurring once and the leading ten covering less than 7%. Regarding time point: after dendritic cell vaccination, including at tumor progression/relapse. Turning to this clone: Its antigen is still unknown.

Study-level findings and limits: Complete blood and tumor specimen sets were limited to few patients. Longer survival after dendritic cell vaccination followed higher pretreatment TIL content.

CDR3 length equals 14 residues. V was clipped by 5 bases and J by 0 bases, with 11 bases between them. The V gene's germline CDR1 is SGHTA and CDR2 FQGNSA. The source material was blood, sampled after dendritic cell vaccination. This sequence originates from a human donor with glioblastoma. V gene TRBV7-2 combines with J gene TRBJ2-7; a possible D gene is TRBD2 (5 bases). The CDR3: CASSPDWSSYEQYF. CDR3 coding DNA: TGTGCCAGCAGCCCGGACTGGAGCTCCTACGAGCAGTACTTC.